This passage covers 20 T cell receptor beta chains from one sample sequenced in a study of a mutant IDH1 vaccine in newly diagnosed glioma. These receptors have no identified antigens. Time point defined: week 47, end of study. In every dose of vaccine, 300 ug of mutant IDH1 20-mer peptide was given alongside topical imiquimod. Assay: immunoSEQ multiplex PCR; the TCRdb copy retains only in-frame clones and omits some. The sample yields about 40,000 clones, around 82% seen once. Source: PBMCs, taken from a glioma patient whose treatment included an IDH1 peptide vaccine. These receptors were taken from a man aged 18 to 29 with glioma. Some clones in this sample may be carry-over from other donors' samples.

The J gene is TRBJ1-1, the V gene TRBV28; D is uncertain. The CDR3 totals 14 residues. The germline V and J ends were trimmed by 3 bases and 2 bases, with 10 bases remaining between them. Germline V gene lookup returns CDR1 MDHEN and CDR2 SYDVKM. The CDR3 nucleotides are TGTGCCAGCAGTTTTTGGACGACCAACACTGAAGCTTTCTTT. Protein: CASSFWTTNTEAFF.

This clone was detected a few times. The rearrangement joins TRBV18 to TRBJ1-1, with no clear D. This CDR3 spans 12 amino acids. CDR1 and CDR2 (germline): KGHSH, LQKENI. Trimming left V 6 bases short and J 4 bases short, with 9 bases between. The CDR3 region is CASSTRPTEAFF. The CDR3 nucleotides are TGTGCCAGCTCCACCAGGCCCACTGAAGCTTTCTTT.

The genes are TRBV25-1 and TRBJ2-7, with 7 nucleotides matching TRBD2. J lost 7 bases, V lost 9 bases, and 15 bases had no gene match. This CDR3 comprises 14 residues. Germline V gene sequence: CDR1 MGHDK, CDR2 SYGVNS. CDR3 in DNA: TGTGCCAGTAGGAGCGGGACCTCTGTGGGAGAGCAGTACTTC. Its protein product is CASRSGTSVGEQYF.

This clone was observed a single time. The V call is TRBV4-3, the J call TRBJ2-1, with TRBD2 matching over 9 bases. This CDR3 comprises 15 residues. Per germline, CDR1 LGHNA and CDR2 YSLEER. V lost 2 bases and J lost 9; bases outside the gene matches: 8. The chain's CDR3 is CASSQSSGSRGEQFF. The DNA of the CDR3 is TGCGCCAGCAGCCAAAGTAGCGGGAGCCGGGGTGAGCAGTTCTTC.

The chain joins TRBV11-2 to TRBJ2-7; TRBD1 matches 10 bases. CDR1 is SGHAT, CDR2 FQNNGV, per germline. Trimming removed 7 bases from V and 2 bases from J; junction bases left unmatched: 8. The CDR3 totals 15 residues. In nucleotides, the CDR3 is TGTGCCAGCACCTCGAGGGACAGGGGCACCTACGAGCAGTACTTC. Translation gives CASTSRDRGTYEQYF.

This chain uses TRBV18 with TRBJ2-3, with TRBD2 identical over 9 bases. Trimming at V came to 0 bases and at J to 9 bases, leaving 4 bases not matched to a gene. Germline loops: CDR1 KGHSH, CDR2 LQKENI. This CDR3 region has 14 residues. As DNA, the CDR3 is TGTGCCAGCTCACCACCGTCTAGCGGGATCACGCAGTATTTT. Amino acids: CASSPPSSGITQYF.

CDR3 sequence (DNA): TGCAGCGCCCGGGACAGGGGGAAATACAATGAGCAGTTCTTC. The encoded protein is CSARDRGKYNEQFF. This chain connects TRBV29-1 to TRBJ2-1; 11 nucleotides agree with TRBD1. Trimming removed 7 bases from V and 4 bases from J; junction bases left unmatched: 6. There are 14 residues in the CDR3. Germline CDR1 SQVTM, CDR2 ANQGSEA.

The chain has TRBV14 and TRBJ1-2; 7 nucleotides match TRBD1. CDR3 length: 15 amino acids. Per the germline V gene, CDR1 is SGHDN and CDR2 is FVKESK. V trimming: 4 bases; J trimming: 4 bases; junction bases outside the gene matches: 9. In DNA form, the CDR3 reads TGTGCCAGCAGCCCCAGGGGAGGGGGCCCCTATGGCTACACCTTC. Translated: CASSPRGGGPYGYTF.

The chain carries TRBV7-9 and TRBJ2-2; no clear D. The CDR3 loop spans 11 amino acids. Germline CDR1 reads SEHNR; CDR2 reads FQNEAQ (reference sequence). The V gene lost 0 bases and the J gene lost 7 bases, with 0 bases spanning the gap. The CDR3 DNA is TGTGCCAGCAGCTTAGCCGGGGAGCTGTTTTTT. Residues: CASSLAGELFF.

This clone appeared a few times. The chain is built from TRBV4-3 and TRBJ1-3; D not certain. Germline CDR1 reads LGHNA; CDR2 reads YSLEER. V lost 0 bases, J lost 4 bases, and 10 bases lay in between. This CDR3 comprises 15 residues. The CDR3 DNA follows: TGCGCCAGCAGCCAAGATGCCACCCCGGGAAACACCATATATTTT. It is translated as CASSQDATPGNTIYF.

The chain carries TRBV27 and TRBJ2-7, with D maybe TRBD1 (6 bases). The CDR3 loop spans 14 amino acids. V was shortened by 6 bases and J by 3 bases, with 15 bases between the two germline ends. Germline loops: CDR1 MNHEY, CDR2 SMNVEV (reference sequence). The CDR3: CASRYSGVVYEQYF. The CDR3, as DNA: TGTGCCAGCAGATACTCAGGGGTTGTCTACGAGCAGTACTTC.

V gene TRBV27 combines with J gene TRBJ2-7; TRBD1 agrees at 8 bases. Trimming took 4 bases from V and 5 from J; bases not matched to a gene: 13. Germline CDR1 and CDR2: MNHEY and SMNVEV (reference sequence). The CDR3 loop spans 16 amino acids. The CDR3 nucleotides are TGTGCCAGCAGTTCGGCCGGGACAGGTGAGAGGCACGAGCAGTACTTC. This codes for CASSSAGTGERHEQYF.

This chain joins TRBV30 and TRBJ1-5; D is undetermined. The length of the CDR3 is 13 residues. Germline V gene sequence: CDR1 GTSNPN, CDR2 SVGIG (reference sequence). Trimming pared 1 base from V and 3 bases from J, leaving 7 bases between. The CDR3 sequence: CAWSDGSNQPQHF. DNA for the CDR3: TGTGCCTGGAGTGACGGATCCAATCAGCCCCAGCATTTT.

This sequence joins TRBV4-2 and TRBJ1-5; unclear D gene. The CDR3 is 17 residues long. V was cut by 1 base and J by 0 bases, with 13 bases left in between. Germline values: CDR1 LGHNA, CDR2 YNFKEQ. The CDR3: CASSQASRLNSNQPQHF. CDR3 bases: TGTGCCAGCAGCCAAGCCTCCAGGCTTAATAGCAATCAGCCCCAGCATTTT.

The rearrangement joins TRBV10-3 to TRBJ2-7, with 10 positions matching TRBD1. Germline V gene lookup returns CDR1 ENHRY and CDR2 SYGVKD. The V segment lost 6 bases and the J segment 5 bases; nucleotides outside the gene matches: 7. The CDR3 is 14 residues long. The CDR3 DNA follows: TGTGCCATCAGCCCGACAGGGGGCATCAACGAGCAGTACTTC. It encodes CAISPTGGINEQYF.

V gene TRBV19 combines with J gene TRBJ1-1; D may be TRBD1 (5 bases). Per the germline V gene, CDR1 is LNHDA and CDR2 is SQIVND (reference sequence). The CDR3 is 16 residues long. V was cut by 1 base and J by 2 bases, with 14 bases left in between. CDR3 sequence reads: CASSIGRLGVNTEAFF. CDR3 bases: TGTGCCAGTAGTATAGGAAGACTGGGGGTTAACACTGAAGCTTTCTTT.

This chain uses TRBV5-4 with TRBJ2-1; D is unclear. Trimming shortened V by 4 bases and J by 10 bases, and 9 bases separated the two germline ends. Germline CDR1 is SGHNT and CDR2 is YYREEE (reference sequence). The CDR3 runs to 11 residues. This chain's CDR3 is CASSGRSEQFF. Written as DNA, the CDR3 is TGTGCCAGCAGCGGAAGGAGCGAGCAGTTCTTC.

J is TRBJ2-1 and V is TRBV19, with TRBD2 identical over 7 bases. Unmatched junction bases numbered 8, after V lost 1 base and J lost 8 bases. The CDR3 consists of 15 residues. The germline V gene has CDR1 LNHDA and CDR2 SQIVND (reference sequence). Written as DNA, the CDR3 is TGTGCCAGTAGTATAGCCGCTAGCGGAGCGGATGAGCAGTTCTTC. Protein sequence: CASSIAASGADEQFF.

The V gene is TRBV30, the J gene TRBJ1-4, with D tentatively TRBD1 (5 bases). CDR1 is GTSNPN and CDR2 is SVGIG in the germline V gene (reference sequence). The CDR3 sequence is 14 residues long. The V and J ends lost 3 bases and 4 bases respectively, with 12 bases between them. The CDR3 DNA sequence: TGTGCCTGGAGAGGGACGATGGGTAATGAAAAACTGTTTTTT. It yields the protein CAWRGTMGNEKLFF.

V and J are TRBV13 and TRBJ1-4; tentatively, D is TRBD1 (5 bases). V lost 4 bases to trimming and J lost 8 bases, with 17 bases between them. Per the germline V gene, CDR1 is PRHDT and CDR2 is FYEKMQ (reference sequence). There are 15 residues in the CDR3. CDR3: CASSSIRGRQEKLFF. For the CDR3, the DNA is TGTGCCAGCAGCTCAATCCGGGGGAGACAGGAAAAACTGTTTTTT.